The subject of this entry is one TCR beta chain. Its antigen is unknown. Collection occurred without any documented infections or immune events in donors. These data are taken from a study of identifying expanded T cells in peripheral blood. Study-wide points: Technical replicates showed 0.9 to 1.5 changed clones; around two weeks approximately 16; four weeks 19. Across healthy donors, higher total template counts meant significantly greater two-week count variance.

CDR1 and CDR2 (germline): SGHDT, YYEEEE. The V and J ends lost 4 bases and 4 bases, in that order; junction bases with no gene match: 10. The CDR3 has 15 residues. Assay used: immunoSEQ multiplex PCR; TCRdb lists only in-frame clones, some missing. Among some 130,000 clones, around nine tenths were seen once, and the ten largest hold about 8%. The receptor's source is a person aged 18 to 75 in good health. The sequencing input was blood. The chain recombines TRBV5-6 with TRBJ2-5, with TRBD1 matching 7 bases. The chain's CDR3 is CASSVNYRGLETQYF. CDR3 DNA sequence: TGTGCCAGCAGCGTGAACTACAGGGGCTTAGAGACCCAGTACTTC.